This T cell receptor (beta chain) is drawn from a study of T cells in Graves' hyperthyroidism and ophthalmopathy. This clonotype was observed a few times. The CDR3 runs to 13 residues. From germline, CDR1 is GTSNPN and CDR2 SVGIG (reference sequence). With 1 base removed from V and 8 bases from J, the gap between germline ends came to 9 bases. TCR beta CDR3 regions were amplified from RNA transcripts. HTBI primers were employed in a first-round RT-PCR of the TCR CDR3. TCRdb re-derived calls from the multiplex PCR reads in MiXCR, one entry per CDR3 protein. This sample yields approximately 420,000 distinct CDR3 sequences, of which approximately 15% are seen a single time; around 5.3% belongs to the top ten.

The chain carries TRBV30 and TRBJ1-6; D gene uncertain. The source of this sequence is a woman under 30 with Graves' hyperthyroidism. The specimen was blood. CDR3: CAWSGSGDSPLHF. The CDR3, as DNA: TGTGCCTGGAGTGGGTCCGGGGATTCACCCCTCCACTTT. Filled out from reference TRBV30 and TRBJ1-6, the complete variable domain reads SQTIHQWPATLVQPVGSPLSLECTVEGTSNPNLYWYRQAAGRGLQLLFYSVGIGQISSEVPQNLSASRPQDRQFILSSKKLLLSDSGFYLCAWSGSGDSPLHFGNGTRLTVT.